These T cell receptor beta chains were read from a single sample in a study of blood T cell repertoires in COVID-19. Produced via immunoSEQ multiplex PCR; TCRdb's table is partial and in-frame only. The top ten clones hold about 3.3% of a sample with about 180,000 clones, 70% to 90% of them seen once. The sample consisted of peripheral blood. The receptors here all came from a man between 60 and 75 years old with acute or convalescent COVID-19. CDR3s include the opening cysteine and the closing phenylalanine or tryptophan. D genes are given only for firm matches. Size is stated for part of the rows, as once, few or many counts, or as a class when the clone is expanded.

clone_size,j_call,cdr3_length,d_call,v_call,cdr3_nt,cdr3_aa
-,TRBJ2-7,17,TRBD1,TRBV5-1,TGCGCCAGCAGCTTGGCCCTCACTACGGACAGGGTGTACGAGCAGTACTTC,CASSLALTTDRVYEQYF
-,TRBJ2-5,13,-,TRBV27,TGTGCCAGCAGTGTCCCGGGGAGGGAGACCCAGTACTTC,CASSVPGRETQYF
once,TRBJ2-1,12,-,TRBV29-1,TGCAGCGTTTGGACTACTGACAATGAGCAGTTCTTC,CSVWTTDNEQFF
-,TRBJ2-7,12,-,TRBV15,TGTGCCACCAGCAGAGACGGCTACGAGCAGTACTTC,CATSRDGYEQYF
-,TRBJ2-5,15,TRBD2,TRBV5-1,TGCGCCAGCAGCTTGAGTAGCGGGAGCCAAGAGACCCAGTACTTC,CASSLSSGSQETQYF
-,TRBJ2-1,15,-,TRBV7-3,TGTGCCAGCAGCGCAGAGGTTTCGGCGGGGAATGAGCAGTTCTTC,CASSAEVSAGNEQFF
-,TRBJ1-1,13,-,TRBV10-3,TGTGCCATCACGGCGGGAACGAACACTGAAGCTTTCTTT,CAITAGTNTEAFF
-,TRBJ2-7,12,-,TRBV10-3,TGTGCCATCAGTTCCGGGAATTACGAGCAGTACTTC,CAISSGNYEQYF
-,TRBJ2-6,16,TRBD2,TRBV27,TGTGTCACTGGGGCTAGCGGGACTCCTGGGGCCAACGTCCTGACTTTC,CVTGASGTPGANVLTF
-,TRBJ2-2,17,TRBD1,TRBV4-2,TGTGCCAGCAGCCAAGATTCGGGACAGATTGTCGCCGGGGAGCTGTTTTTT,CASSQDSGQIVAGELFF
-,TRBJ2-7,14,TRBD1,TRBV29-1,TGCAGCGTCCCTCGTGGGACAGGGAGGTACGAGCAGTACTTC,CSVPRGTGRYEQYF
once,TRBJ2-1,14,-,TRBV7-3,TGTGCCAGCAGCTCGACGGGCTCCTACAATGAGCAGTTCTTC,CASSSTGSYNEQFF